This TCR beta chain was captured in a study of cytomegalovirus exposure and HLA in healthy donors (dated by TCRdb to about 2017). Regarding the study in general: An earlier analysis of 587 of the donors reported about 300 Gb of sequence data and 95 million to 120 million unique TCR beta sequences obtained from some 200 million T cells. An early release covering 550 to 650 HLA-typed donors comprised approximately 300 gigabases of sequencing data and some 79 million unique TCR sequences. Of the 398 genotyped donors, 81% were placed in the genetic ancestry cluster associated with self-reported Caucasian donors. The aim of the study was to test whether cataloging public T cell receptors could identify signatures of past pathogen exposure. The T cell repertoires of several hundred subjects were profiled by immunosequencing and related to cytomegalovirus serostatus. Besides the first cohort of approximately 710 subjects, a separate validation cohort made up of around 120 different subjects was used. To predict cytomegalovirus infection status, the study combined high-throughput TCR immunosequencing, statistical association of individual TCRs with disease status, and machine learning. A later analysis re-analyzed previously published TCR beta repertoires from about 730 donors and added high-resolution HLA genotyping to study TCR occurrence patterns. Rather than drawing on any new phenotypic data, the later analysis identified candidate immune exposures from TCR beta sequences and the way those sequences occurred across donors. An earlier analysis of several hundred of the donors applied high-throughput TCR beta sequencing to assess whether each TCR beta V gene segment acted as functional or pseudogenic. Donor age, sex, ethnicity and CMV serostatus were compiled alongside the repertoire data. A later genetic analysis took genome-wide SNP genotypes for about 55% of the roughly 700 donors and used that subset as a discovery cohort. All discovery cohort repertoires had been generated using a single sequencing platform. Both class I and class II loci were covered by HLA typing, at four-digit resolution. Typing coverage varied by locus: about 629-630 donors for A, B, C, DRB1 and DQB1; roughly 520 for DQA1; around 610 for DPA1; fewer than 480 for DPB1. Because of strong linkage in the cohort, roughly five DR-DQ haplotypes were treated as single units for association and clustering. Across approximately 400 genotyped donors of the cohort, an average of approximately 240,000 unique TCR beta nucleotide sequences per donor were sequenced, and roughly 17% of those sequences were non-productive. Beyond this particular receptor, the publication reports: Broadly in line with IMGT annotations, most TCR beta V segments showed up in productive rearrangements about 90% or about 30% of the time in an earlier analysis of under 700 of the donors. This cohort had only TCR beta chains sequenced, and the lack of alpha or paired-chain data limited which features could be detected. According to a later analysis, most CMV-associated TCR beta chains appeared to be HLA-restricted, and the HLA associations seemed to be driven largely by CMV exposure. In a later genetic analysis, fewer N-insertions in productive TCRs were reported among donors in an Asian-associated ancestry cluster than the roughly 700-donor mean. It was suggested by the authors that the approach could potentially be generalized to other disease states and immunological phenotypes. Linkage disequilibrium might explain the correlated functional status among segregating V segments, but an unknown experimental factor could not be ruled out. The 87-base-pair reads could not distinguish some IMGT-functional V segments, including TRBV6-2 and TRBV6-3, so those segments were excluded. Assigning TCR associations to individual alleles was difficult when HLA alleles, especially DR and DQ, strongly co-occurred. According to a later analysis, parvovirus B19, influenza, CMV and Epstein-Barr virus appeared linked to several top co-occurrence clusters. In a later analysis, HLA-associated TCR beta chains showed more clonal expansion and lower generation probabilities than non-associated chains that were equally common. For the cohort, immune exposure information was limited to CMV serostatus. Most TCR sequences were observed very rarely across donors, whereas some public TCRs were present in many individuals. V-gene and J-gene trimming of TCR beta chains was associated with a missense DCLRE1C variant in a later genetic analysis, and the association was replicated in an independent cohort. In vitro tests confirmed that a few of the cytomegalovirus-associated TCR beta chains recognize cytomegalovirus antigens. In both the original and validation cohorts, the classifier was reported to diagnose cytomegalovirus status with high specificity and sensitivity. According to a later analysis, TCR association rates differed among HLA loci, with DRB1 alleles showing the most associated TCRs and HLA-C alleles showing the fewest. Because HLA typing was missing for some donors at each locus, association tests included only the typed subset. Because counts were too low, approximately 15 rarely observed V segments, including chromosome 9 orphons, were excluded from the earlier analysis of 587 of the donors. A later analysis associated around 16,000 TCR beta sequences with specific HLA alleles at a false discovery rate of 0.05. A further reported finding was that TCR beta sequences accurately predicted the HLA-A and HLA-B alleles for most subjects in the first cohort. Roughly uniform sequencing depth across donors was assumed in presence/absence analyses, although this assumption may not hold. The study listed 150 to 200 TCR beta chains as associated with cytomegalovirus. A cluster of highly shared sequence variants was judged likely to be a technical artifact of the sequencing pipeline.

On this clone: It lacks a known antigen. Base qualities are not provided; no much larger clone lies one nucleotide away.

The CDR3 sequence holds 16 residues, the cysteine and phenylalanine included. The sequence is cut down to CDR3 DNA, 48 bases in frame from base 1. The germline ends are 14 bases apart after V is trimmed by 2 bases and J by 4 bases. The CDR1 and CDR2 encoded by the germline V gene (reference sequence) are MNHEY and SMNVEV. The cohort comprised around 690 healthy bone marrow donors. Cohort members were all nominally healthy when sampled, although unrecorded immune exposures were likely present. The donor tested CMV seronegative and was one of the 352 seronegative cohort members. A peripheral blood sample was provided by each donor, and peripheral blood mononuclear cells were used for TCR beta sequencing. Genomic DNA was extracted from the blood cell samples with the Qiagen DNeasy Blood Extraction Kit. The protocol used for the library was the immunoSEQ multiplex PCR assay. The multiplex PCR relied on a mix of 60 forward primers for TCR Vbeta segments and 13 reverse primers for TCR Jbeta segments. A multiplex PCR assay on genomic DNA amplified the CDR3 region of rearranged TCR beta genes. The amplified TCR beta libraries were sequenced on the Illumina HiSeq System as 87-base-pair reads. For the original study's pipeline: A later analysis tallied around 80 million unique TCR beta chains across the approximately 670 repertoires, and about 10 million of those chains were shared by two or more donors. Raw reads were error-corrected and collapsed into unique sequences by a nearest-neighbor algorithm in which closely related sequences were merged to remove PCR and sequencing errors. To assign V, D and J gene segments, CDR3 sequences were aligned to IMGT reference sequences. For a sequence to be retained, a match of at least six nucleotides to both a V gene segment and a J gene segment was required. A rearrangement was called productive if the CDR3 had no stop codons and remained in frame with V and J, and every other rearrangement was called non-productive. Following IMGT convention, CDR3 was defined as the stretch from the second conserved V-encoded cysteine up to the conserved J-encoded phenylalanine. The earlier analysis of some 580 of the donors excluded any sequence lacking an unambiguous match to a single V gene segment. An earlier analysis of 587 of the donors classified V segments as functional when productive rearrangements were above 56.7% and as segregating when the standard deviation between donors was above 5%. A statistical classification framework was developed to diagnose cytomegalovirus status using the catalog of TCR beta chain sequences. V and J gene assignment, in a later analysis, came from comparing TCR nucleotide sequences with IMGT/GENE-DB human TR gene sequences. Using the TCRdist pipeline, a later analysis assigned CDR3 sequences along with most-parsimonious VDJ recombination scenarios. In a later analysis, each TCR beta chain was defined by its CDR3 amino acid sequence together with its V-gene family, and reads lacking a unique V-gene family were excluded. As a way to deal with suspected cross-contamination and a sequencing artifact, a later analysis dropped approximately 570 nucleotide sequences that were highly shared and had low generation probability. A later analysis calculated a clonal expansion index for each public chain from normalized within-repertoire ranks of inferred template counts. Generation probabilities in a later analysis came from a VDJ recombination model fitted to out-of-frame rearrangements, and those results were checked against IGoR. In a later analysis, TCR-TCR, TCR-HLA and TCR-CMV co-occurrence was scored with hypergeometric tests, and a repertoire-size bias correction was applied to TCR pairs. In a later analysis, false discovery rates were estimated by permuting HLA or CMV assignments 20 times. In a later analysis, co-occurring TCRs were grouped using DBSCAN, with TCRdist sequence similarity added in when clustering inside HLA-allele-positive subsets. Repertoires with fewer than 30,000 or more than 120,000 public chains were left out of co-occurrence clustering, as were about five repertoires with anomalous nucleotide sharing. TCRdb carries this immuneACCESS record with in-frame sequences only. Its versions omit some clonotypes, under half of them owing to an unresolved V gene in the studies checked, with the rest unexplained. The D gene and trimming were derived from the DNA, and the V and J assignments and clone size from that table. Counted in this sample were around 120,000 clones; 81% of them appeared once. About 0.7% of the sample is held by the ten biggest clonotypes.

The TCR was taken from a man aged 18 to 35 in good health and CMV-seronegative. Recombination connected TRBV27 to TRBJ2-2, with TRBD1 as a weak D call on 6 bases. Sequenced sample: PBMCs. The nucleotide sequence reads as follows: TGTGCCAGCAGTTTACCCTGGGGGCAGGTCACCGGGGAGCTGTTTTTT. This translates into CASSLPWGQVTGELFF.